Each of the 18 T cell receptor beta chains below was sequenced from the same sample in a study of cytomegalovirus exposure and HLA in healthy donors. Only in-frame clones appear in the TCRdb table, and some are missing; sequencing was by immunoSEQ multiplex PCR. The profile shows about 64,000 clones, roughly 96% of them singletons. Sequenced: PBMCs. Receptors were obtained from a woman between 18 and 29 years old in good health and CMV-seropositive.

The chain has TRBV4-3 and TRBJ2-1, with D possibly being TRBD2 (7 bases). Germline CDR1 LGHNA, CDR2 YSLEER. This CDR3 has 14 residues. The germline V and J ends were trimmed by 4 bases and 8 bases, with 15 bases remaining between them. The CDR3 sequence: CASSRLGGADEQFF. The CDR3 bases are TGCGCCAGCAGCCGCTTAGGGGGGGCGGATGAGCAGTTCTTC.

V is TRBV29-1 and J is TRBJ1-4, with D hard to call. This CDR3 is built from 14 residues. CDR1 and CDR2 from the germline V gene are SQVTM and ANQGSEA. V dropped 4 bases and J dropped 5 bases, with 14 bases sitting between them. CDR3 DNA sequence: TGCAGCGTTGCCATGGCGGCCCGAAATGAAAAACTGTTTTTT. It encodes CSVAMAARNEKLFF. The full variable domain, rest sourced from reference TRBV29-1 and TRBJ1-4, is SAVISQKPSRDICQRGTSLTIQCQVDSQVTMMFWYRQQPGQSLTLIATANQGSEATYESGFVIDKFPISRPNLTFSTLTVSNMSPEDSSIYLCSVAMAARNEKLFFGSGTQLSVL.

The chain joins TRBV5-1 to TRBJ1-1, with 9 nucleotides matching TRBD1. This CDR3 is built from 15 residues. The ends lost 4 bases at V and 4 bases at J; junction bases unmatched: 8. Germline V gene sequence: CDR1 SGHRS, CDR2 YFSETQ. The CDR3 sequence is CASSQTGGVVTEAFF. The DNA for the CDR3 is TGCGCCAGCAGCCAGACAGGGGGGGTTGTCACTGAAGCTTTCTTT.

The rearrangement links TRBV9 to TRBJ2-1, with D unresolved. Germline-derived CDR1 and CDR2 are SGDLS and YYNGEE. The CDR3 runs 15 residues. V lost 1 base and J 4 bases, leaving 12 bases between the germline ends. The CDR3 DNA is TGTGCCAGCAGCGTAAAGAGTCAGGCATACAATGAGCAGTTCTTC. Translated: CASSVKSQAYNEQFF. Based on the CDR3 plus reference TRBV9 and TRBJ2-1, the full variable domain is DSGVTQTPKHLITATGQRVTLRCSPRSGDLSVYWYQQSLDQGLQFLIQYYNGEERAKGNILERFSAQQFPDLHSELNLSSLELGDSALYFCASSVKSQAYNEQFFGPGTRLTVL.

This chain connects TRBV15 to TRBJ1-1; tentatively, D is TRBD1 (5 bases). Germline values: CDR1 LNHNV, CDR2 YYDKDF (reference sequence). V lost 0 bases and J 4 bases, leaving 9 bases between the germline ends. The CDR3 consists of 14 residues. Written as DNA, the CDR3 is TGTGCCACCAGCAGAGACCCCCAGGGCACTGAAGCTTTCTTT. Amino acid sequence: CATSRDPQGTEAFF.

This clone was counted a single time. This sequence joins TRBV7-9 and TRBJ1-1, with 9 positions matching TRBD1. The CDR3 consists of 14 residues. Germline assignment: CDR1 SEHNR and CDR2 FQNEAQ (reference sequence). With 5 bases clipped from V and 8 bases from J, the junction kept 9 bases outside the gene matches. The CDR3 DNA sequence: TGTGCCAGCAGCCTTCGGACAGGGGAGGAGGAAGCTTTCTTT. Residues: CASSLRTGEEEAFF.

The rearrangement joins TRBV7-3 to TRBJ2-1; 7 positions match TRBD2. Trimming removed 4 bases from V and 4 bases from J; junction bases left unmatched: 7. The germline gives CDR1 SGHTA, CDR2 FQGTGA. The CDR3 has 15 residues. This CDR3 reads CASSSPGLPYNEQFF. The CDR3, as DNA: TGTGCCAGCAGCTCCCCGGGACTACCTTACAATGAGCAGTTCTTC.

The genes are TRBV28 and TRBJ2-1; 7 bases fit TRBD1. Germline assignment: CDR1 MDHEN and CDR2 SYDVKM. This CDR3 region has 14 residues. Trimming removed 5 bases from V and 4 bases from J; junction bases left unmatched: 5. In DNA form, the CDR3 reads TGTGCCAGCAGTCCAAGGGGACAGTACAATGAGCAGTTCTTC. Its protein product is CASSPRGQYNEQFF.

The chain carries TRBV4-1 and TRBJ2-1; TRBD1 aligns across 10 bases. With 4 bases clipped from V and 4 bases from J, the junction kept 7 bases outside the gene matches. Per germline, CDR1 MGHRA and CDR2 YSYEKL. The CDR3 covers 16 residues. The CDR3 is CASSPREGQGYNEQFF. As DNA, the CDR3 is TGCGCCAGCAGCCCCCGGGAGGGACAGGGGTACAATGAGCAGTTCTTC.

The V and J genes are TRBV2 and TRBJ2-2, with 9 bases matching TRBD2. Germline CDR1 SNHLY, CDR2 FYNNEI. Trimming removed 0 bases from V and 5 bases from J; junction bases left unmatched: 1. This CDR3 has 15 residues. The DNA for the CDR3 is TGTGCCAGCAGTGAAGCTAGCGGGAGAACCGGGGAGCTGTTTTTT. Protein: CASSEASGRTGELFF. Complete variable domain (other parts from reference TRBV2 and TRBJ2-2): EPEVTQTPSHQVTQMGQEVILRCVPISNHLYFYWYRQILGQKVEFLVSFYNNEISEKSEIFDDQFSVERPDGSNFTLKIRSTKLEDSAMYFCASSEASGRTGELFFGEGSRLTVL.

This clone has just one count. The chain joins TRBV18 to TRBJ1-1; D not certain. Germline V lookup: CDR1 KGHSH, CDR2 LQKENI. The V end was cut by 3 bases, the J end by 1 base, with 12 bases between. The CDR3 loop spans 15 amino acids. CDR3 amino acids: CASSPRQLGNTEAFF. The CDR3 nucleotides are TGTGCCAGCTCACCCCGACAACTCGGGAACACTGAAGCTTTCTTT.

This chain connects TRBV21-1 to TRBJ2-7; TRBD2, as called in the table, went unchecked against the DNA. TRBV21-1 is recorded as a pseudogene. CDR3 length: 15 amino acids. The DNA of the CDR3 is TGTGCCAGCAGCAGTAGGCTAGCGGGAGAGGTCGAGCAGTACTTC. This sequence encodes CASSSRLAGEVEQYF.

This clone was counted a single time. The V gene is TRBV7-8, the J gene TRBJ2-7; 7 nucleotides agree with TRBD1. From germline, CDR1 is SGHVS and CDR2 FQNEAQ. The junction had 9 bases not matched to a gene; V was cut back by 5 bases and J by 2 bases. CDR3 size: 15 residues. The chain's CDR3 is CASSPGRGQAYEQYF. CDR3 DNA sequence: TGTGCCAGCAGCCCTGGACGTGGACAGGCCTACGAGCAGTACTTC.

The V call is TRBV27, the J call TRBJ2-5, with 10 bases matching TRBD2. The CDR3 is 16 amino acids. The germline V gene encodes CDR1 MNHEY and CDR2 SMNVEV (reference sequence). V lost 8 bases, J lost 1 base, and 10 bases stayed unmatched. CDR3 in amino acids: CASGLAGANLQETQYF. The DNA for the CDR3 is TGTGCCAGCGGGCTAGCGGGGGCCAACCTCCAAGAGACCCAGTACTTC.

The rearrangement links TRBV28 to TRBJ1-2; 7 bases fit TRBD1. The CDR3 totals 13 residues. After removal of 10 bases from V and 2 bases from J, the junction contained 7 bases not matched to a gene. CDR1 is MDHEN and CDR2 is SYDVKM in the germline V gene. In DNA form, the CDR3 reads TGTGCCACTCGGCCGGGACAGAACTATGGCTACACCTTC. Translation: CATRPGQNYGYTF.

The gene calls are TRBV6-1 and TRBJ1-2; 7 nucleotides match TRBD1. V was pared by 7 bases and J by 8 bases, with 7 bases of the junction left unmatched. This CDR3 is built from 12 residues. Germline CDR1 and CDR2: MNHNS and SASEGT. In nucleotides, the CDR3 is TGTGCCAGCAACGAGGGGGCTGGGGGCTACACCTTC. This sequence encodes CASNEGAGGYTF.

The chain links TRBV27 to TRBJ2-2; D is unclear. V lost 2 bases to trimming and J lost 3 bases, with 4 bases between them. Germline V CDR1 and CDR2: MNHEY, SMNVEV (reference sequence). The CDR3 is 13 amino acids. The CDR3, as DNA: TGTGCCAGCAGTTTACAGGACACCGGGGAGCTGTTTTTT. Encoded protein: CASSLQDTGELFF.

The chain combines TRBV7-9 with TRBJ2-3; the match to TRBD2 covers 11 bases. The germline V gene encodes CDR1 SEHNR and CDR2 FQNEAQ (reference sequence). The CDR3 runs 18 residues. The V and J ends lost 5 bases and 1 base, in that order; junction bases with no gene match: 11. The CDR3 is CASSPPTELAGGTDTQYF. The CDR3 bases are TGTGCCAGCAGCCCGCCCACTGAACTAGCGGGGGGCACAGATACGCAGTATTTT.